The clone carrying this T cell receptor beta chain was picked up one time. The data stem from a study of control samples from healthy donors and cancer patients. Germline lookup yields CDR1 WSHSY and CDR2 SAAADI. Trimming at V came to 4 bases and at J to 14 bases, leaving 11 bases not matched to a gene. The CDR3 runs to 13 residues. This table comes from immunoSEQ multiplex PCR, and its TCRdb copy is limited to in-frame clones, with some not included. Among tens of thousands of clones, approximately 91% were seen once, and the ten largest hold about 9.5%. This clonotype was obtained from a woman in her 50s with colorectal cancer. Sequencing input: PBMCs. The chain is built from TRBV10-2 and TRBJ1-2; 9 positions match TRBD1. The CDR3 DNA sequence: TGCGCCAGCAGTGGGGTACAGGGGGCGGAGGATACCTTC. It codes for CASSGVQGAEDTF.